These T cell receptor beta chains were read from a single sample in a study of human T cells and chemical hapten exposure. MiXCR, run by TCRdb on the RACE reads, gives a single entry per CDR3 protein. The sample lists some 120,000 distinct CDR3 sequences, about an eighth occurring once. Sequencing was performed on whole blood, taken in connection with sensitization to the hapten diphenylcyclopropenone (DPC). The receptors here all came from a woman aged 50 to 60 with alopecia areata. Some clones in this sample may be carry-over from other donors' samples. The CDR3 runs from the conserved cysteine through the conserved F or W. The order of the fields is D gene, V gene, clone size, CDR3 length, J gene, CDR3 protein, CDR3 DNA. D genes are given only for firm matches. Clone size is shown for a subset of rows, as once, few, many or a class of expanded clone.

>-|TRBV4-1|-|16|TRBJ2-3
CASSQDLQSYTDTQYF
TGCGCCAGCAGCCAAGATCTACAGAGCTACACAGATACGCAGTATTTT
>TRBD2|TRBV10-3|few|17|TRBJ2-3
CAISDGASGTGTDTQYF
TGTGCCATCAGTGATGGGGCTAGCGGGACGGGGACAGATACGCAGTATTTT
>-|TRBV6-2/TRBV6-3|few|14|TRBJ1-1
CASSPSRVNTEAFF
TGTGCCAGCAGTCCAAGTAGGGTGAACACTGAAGCTTTCTTT
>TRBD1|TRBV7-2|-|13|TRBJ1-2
CASSWRGQDGYTF
TGTGCCAGCAGCTGGAGGGGGCAGGATGGCTACACCTTC
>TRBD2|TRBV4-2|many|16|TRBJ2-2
CASSLTGGANTGELFF
TGTGCCAGCAGCCTTACCGGGGGGGCGAACACCGGGGAGCTGTTTTTT
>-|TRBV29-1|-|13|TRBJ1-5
CSVSTDSNQPQHF
TGCAGCGTTTCTACGGATAGCAATCAGCCCCAGCATTTT
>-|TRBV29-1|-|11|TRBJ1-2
CSIRLLYGYTF
TGCAGCATACGGCTTCTCTATGGCTACACCTTC
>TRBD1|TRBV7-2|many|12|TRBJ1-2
CASSWDSGGYTF
TGTGCCAGCAGCTGGGACAGCGGGGGCTACACCTTC
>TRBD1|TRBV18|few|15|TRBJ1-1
CASSPPRDRATEAFF
TGTGCCAGCTCACCACCAAGGGACAGGGCCACTGAAGCTTTCTTT
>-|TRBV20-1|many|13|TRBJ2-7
CSARGRFSYEQYF
TGCAGTGCTAGAGGGCGATTTTCCTACGAGCAGTACTTC
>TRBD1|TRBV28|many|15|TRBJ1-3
CASWGLQGSGNTIYF
TGTGCCAGCTGGGGGTTACAGGGGTCTGGAAACACCATATATTTT
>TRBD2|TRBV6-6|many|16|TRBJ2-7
CASTQAGTSGSYEQYF
TGTGCCTCCACTCAAGCCGGGACTAGCGGGAGTTACGAGCAGTACTTC
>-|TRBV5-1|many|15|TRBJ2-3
CASSLQRSHTDTQYF
TGCGCCAGCAGCCTGCAGCGGTCCCACACAGATACGCAGTATTTT
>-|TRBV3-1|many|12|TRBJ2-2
CASNLRPGELFF
TGTGCCAGCAACCTGCGGCCCGGGGAGCTGTTTTTT
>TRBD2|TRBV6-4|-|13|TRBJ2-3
CHLSGIPTDTQYF
TGTCATCTTAGCGGGATCCCCACAGATACGCAGTATTTT
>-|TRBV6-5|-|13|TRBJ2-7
CASKRVATYEQYF
TGTGCCAGCAAAAGGGTCGCGACCTACGAGCAGTACTTC
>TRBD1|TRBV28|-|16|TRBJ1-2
CASSSPPSDRAYGYTF
TGTGCCAGCAGTTCCCCCCCCTCTGACAGGGCTTATGGCTACACCTTC
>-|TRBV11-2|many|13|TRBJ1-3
CASSFAGGNTIYF
TGTGCCAGCAGCTTCGCAGGGGGAAACACCATATATTTT
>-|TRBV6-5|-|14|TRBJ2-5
CASIPFQGTGTQYF
TGTGCCAGCATCCCATTTCAGGGGACGGGGACCCAGTACTTC
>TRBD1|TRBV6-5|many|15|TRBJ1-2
CASRTRLGTGSGYTF
TGTGCCAGCAGGACCCGGCTGGGGACAGGGAGCGGCTACACCTTC
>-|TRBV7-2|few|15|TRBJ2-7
CASSLAGGRPYEQYF
TGTGCCAGCAGCTTAGCGGGAGGCAGGCCCTACGAGCAGTACTTC
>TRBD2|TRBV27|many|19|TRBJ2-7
CASSFIGLAGGLRTYEQYF
TGTGCCAGCAGCTTCATCGGACTAGCGGGAGGACTCAGGACCTACGAGCAGTACTTC
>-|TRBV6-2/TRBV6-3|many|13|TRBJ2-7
CASKTDNSYEQYF
TGTGCCAGCAAAACCGACAACTCCTACGAGCAGTACTTC
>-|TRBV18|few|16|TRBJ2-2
CASSPSARANTGELFF
TGTGCCAGCTCACCATCAGCCAGGGCGAACACCGGGGAGCTGTTTTTT
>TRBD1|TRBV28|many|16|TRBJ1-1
CASSLRRQGENTEAFF
TGTGCCAGCAGTTTACGTCGACAGGGGGAGAACACTGAAGCTTTCTTT
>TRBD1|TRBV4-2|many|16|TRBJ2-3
CASSASGTGGRDTQYF
TGTGCCAGCAGCGCCTCCGGGACAGGGGGAAGAGATACGCAGTATTTT
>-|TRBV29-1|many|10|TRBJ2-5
CSADQETQYF
TGCAGCGCGGACCAAGAGACCCAGTACTTC
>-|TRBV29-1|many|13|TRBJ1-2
CSVESSRSYGYTF
TGCAGCGTTGAATCTTCCCGGAGCTATGGCTACACCTTC
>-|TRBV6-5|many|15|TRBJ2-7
CASSYSGTVSYEQYF
TGTGCCAGCAGTTACTCCGGGACTGTTTCCTACGAGCAGTACTTC
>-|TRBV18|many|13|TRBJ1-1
CASSPLENTEAFF
TGTGCCAGCTCACCACTTGAGAACACTGAAGCTTTCTTT
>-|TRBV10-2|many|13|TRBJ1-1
CASSEGRGTEAFF
TGCGCCAGCAGTGAGGGGCGGGGCACTGAAGCTTTCTTT
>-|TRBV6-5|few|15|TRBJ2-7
CASSYSVQEHYEQYF
TGTGCCAGCAGTTACTCGGTGCAGGAACACTACGAGCAGTACTTC
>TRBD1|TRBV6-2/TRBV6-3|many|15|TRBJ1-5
CASGDPGQGLQPQHF
TGTGCCAGCGGAGACCCGGGACAGGGGTTACAGCCCCAGCATTTT
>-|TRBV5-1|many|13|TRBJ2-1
CASSLDLANEQFF
TGCGCCAGCAGCTTGGATCTAGCCAATGAGCAGTTCTTC
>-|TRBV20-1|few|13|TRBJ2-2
CSANRLNTGELFF
TGCAGTGCTAACCGACTGAACACCGGGGAGCTGTTTTTT
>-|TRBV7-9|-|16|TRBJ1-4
CASSIVSGTTNEKLFF
TGTGCCAGCAGCATCGTATCAGGGACAACTAATGAAAAACTGTTTTTT
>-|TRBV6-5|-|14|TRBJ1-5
CASSSDSRQWAQHF
TGTGCCAGCAGTTCGGACAGCCGGCAATGGGCCCAGCATTTT
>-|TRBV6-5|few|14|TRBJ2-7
CASRLSTPSYEQYF
TGTGCCAGCCGACTAAGTACACCCTCCTACGAGCAGTACTTC
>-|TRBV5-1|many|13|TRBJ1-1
CASSLPGDPEAFF
TGCGCCAGCAGCTTACCGGGGGACCCTGAAGCTTTCTTT
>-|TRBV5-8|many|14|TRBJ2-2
CASSPGLRRRELFF
TGTGCCAGCAGCCCCGGCCTCCGCCGAAGGGAGCTGTTTTTT
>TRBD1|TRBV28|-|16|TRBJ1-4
CASSPNPGQAFEKLFF
TGTGCCAGCAGTCCGAATCCGGGACAGGCGTTTGAAAAACTGTTTTTT
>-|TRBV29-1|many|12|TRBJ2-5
CSAERLGETQYF
TGCAGCGCCGAGCGACTGGGGGAGACCCAGTACTTC
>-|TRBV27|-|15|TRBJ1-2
CASSLTGTGSYGYTF
TGTGCCAGCAGTCTCACGGGGACGGGGAGCTATGGCTACACCTTC
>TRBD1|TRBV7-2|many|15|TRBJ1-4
CASSLSQGGNEKLFF
TGTGCCAGCAGCTTATCGCAGGGGGGTAATGAAAAACTGTTTTTT
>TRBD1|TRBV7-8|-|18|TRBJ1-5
CASSSRPGQADIHQPQHF
TGTGCCAGCAGCTCTCGCCCGGGACAGGCCGATATACATCAGCCCCAGCATTTT
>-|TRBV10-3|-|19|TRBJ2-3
CAISEVVGVLVFGTDTQYF
TGTGCCATCAGTGAGGTGGTGGGTGTGCTAGTATTTGGCACAGATACGCAGTATTTT